The T cell receptor beta chain described here comes from a study of beta chain features in type 1 diabetes. This CDR3 is built from 13 residues. The V gene lost 7 bases and the J gene lost 2 bases, with 11 bases spanning the gap. CDR1 and CDR2 (germline): SNHLY, FYNNEI. Reverse transcribing all isolated RNA meant expressed TCRB transcripts were sequenced. Sequenced by immunoSEQ multiplex PCR; TCRdb stores in-frame clones only, minus some. This sample has about 59,000 clones, with about 60% found just once. Populations obtained by sorting all exceeded 95% purity. The sequencing input was Tregs from blood. This sequence joins TRBV2 and TRBJ2-5, with D unclear. The receptor was derived from a woman younger than 30 in good health. CDR3 DNA: TGTGCCAGCATTCTTAGTAGACAAGAGACCCAGTACTTC. It codes for CASILSRQETQYF.